The 8 T cell receptor beta chains presented below share a single source sample, sequenced in a study of shared clonotypes between healthy human individuals. Produced via immunoSEQ multiplex PCR; TCRdb's table is partial and in-frame only. The data contain about 660,000 clones, about 74% of them singletons. The sample comprised memory CD4+ T cells sorted from blood. Regarding subset: CD45RA-negative fraction. These TCRs come from a young woman in good health.

This clone appeared once. This sequence joins TRBV6-4 and TRBJ2-1; TRBD2 aligns across 10 bases. The CDR3 sequence is 15 residues long. The germline CDR1 and CDR2 sequences are MRHNA and SNTAGT. Trimming at V came to 5 bases and at J to 3 bases, leaving 4 bases not matched to a gene. The CDR3 nucleotides are TGTGCCAGCAGTCCCGGGACTAGCGACTACAATGAGCAGTTCTTC. Amino acids: CASSPGTSDYNEQFF.

The J gene is TRBJ2-1, the V gene TRBV28; TRBD2 agrees at 8 bases. Germline V lookup: CDR1 MDHEN, CDR2 SYDVKM. V lost 6 bases, J lost 7 bases, and 14 bases stayed unmatched. The CDR3 extends over 16 amino acids. The CDR3 here is CASSGGGAGVGNEQFF. The CDR3, as DNA: TGTGCCAGCAGCGGGGGGGGTGCGGGAGTGGGTAATGAGCAGTTCTTC.

The chain joins TRBV5-1 to TRBJ2-7, with D tentatively TRBD1 (6 bases). The CDR3 has 15 residues. V lost 4 bases and J lost 2, with 16 bases in between. Germline V gene lookup returns CDR1 SGHRS and CDR2 YFSETQ. The CDR3 spells CASSHRELGAYEQYF. The CDR3 DNA follows: TGCGCCAGCAGCCACAGGGAATTGGGTGCCTACGAGCAGTACTTC.

J is TRBJ2-1 and V is TRBV5-1, with 7 nucleotides matching TRBD2. Unmatched junction bases numbered 4, after V lost 4 bases and J lost 0 bases. The CDR3 contains 15 residues. Germline V gene sequence: CDR1 SGHRS, CDR2 YFSETQ. The CDR3 reads CASSRVAGSYNEQFF. CDR3 DNA: TGCGCCAGCAGCCGGGTAGCGGGCTCCTACAATGAGCAGTTCTTC.

The chain has TRBV2 and TRBJ2-1; TRBD1 is a possible D gene (5 bases). The CDR3 extends over 11 amino acids. V dropped 7 bases and J dropped 8 bases, with 9 bases sitting between them. Germline CDR1 is SNHLY and CDR2 is FYNNEI. In nucleotides, the CDR3 is TGTGCCAGCAAGGGGTCCCATGAGCAGTTCTTC. This codes for CASKGSHEQFF.

This clone was seen a few times. V usage is TRBV7-6 and J usage is TRBJ1-1, with a tentative D call TRBD1 (5 bases). The CDR3 has 12 residues. Germline assignment: CDR1 SGHVS and CDR2 FNYEAQ. Trimming took off 1 base at V and 9 bases at J, with 9 bases between the two ends. CDR3 loop: CASSLGQGQAFF. In nucleotides, the CDR3 is TGTGCCAGCAGCTTAGGGCAGGGACAAGCTTTCTTT.

The chain combines TRBV28 with TRBJ2-7; TRBD2 might be the D (7 bases). Per the germline V gene, CDR1 is MDHEN and CDR2 is SYDVKM. The CDR3 contains 13 residues. V lost 8 bases and J lost 4, with 15 bases in between. DNA of the CDR3: TGTGCCAGCGGGGGCGGGAGAGCGTACGAGCAGTACTTC. It translates to CASGGGRAYEQYF.

CDR3 protein: CASSETTQPQHF. CDR3 sequence (DNA): TGCGCCAGCAGTGAGACCACTCAGCCCCAGCATTTT. This rearrangement joins TRBV10-1 to TRBJ1-5; no reliable D call. CDR1 is WNHNN, CDR2 SYGVQD, per germline (reference sequence). V shed 2 bases and J shed 6 bases, with 5 bases lying between them. CDR3 size: 12 residues.